This T cell receptor (beta chain) was identified during a study of cytomegalovirus exposure and HLA in healthy donors. Study information: Earlier work reported some 110 million unique TCR beta sequences from 150 million to 200 million T cells. The Caucasian-associated ancestry cluster held roughly 80% of roughly 400 genotyped donors.

The PCR was carried out with 60 Vbeta primers and 13 Jbeta primers. Only in-frame clones appear in the TCRdb table, and some are missing; sequencing was by immunoSEQ multiplex PCR. The sample lists nearly 110,000 clones; roughly 82% were seen once. As for this clone: What it binds is not known.

Looked up from germline, CDR1 is ENHRY and CDR2 is SYGVKD. CDR3 length: 18 residues. V was clipped by 1 base and J by 0 bases; unmatched bases: 8. Points from the study as a whole: Presence/absence analyses took donor sequencing depth as roughly uniform. The listing of 160 or so TCR beta chains classed them as cytomegalovirus-associated.

This clonotype was obtained from a man under 40 in good health and CMV-seropositive. Specimen: PBMCs. This chain links TRBV10-3 with TRBJ2-4, with TRBD1 identical over 8 bases. The CDR3 here is CAISEFGTGTLAKNIQYF. CDR3 nucleotide sequence: TGTGCCATCAGTGAGTTCGGGACAGGAACACTAGCCAAAAACATTCAGTACTTC.